The clone carrying this T cell receptor (beta chain) was seen repeatedly, ten times or more. Germline loops: CDR1 MNHEY, CDR2 SMNVEV (reference sequence). V was pared by 6 bases and J by 5 bases, with 6 bases of the junction left unmatched. CDR3 size: 14 residues. TCRdb re-analysed the 5' RACE reads in MiXCR, keeping a single row per CDR3 protein. The sample has about 130,000 distinct CDR3 sequences; roughly 6.7% are singletons. The data were taken from a study of T cells after yellow fever vaccination. Study-level information: When fractions had low cell numbers, they were prepared with SMART-Seq v4 Ultra Low Input.

The sequence derives from a man aged 18 to 35 who received the YFV17D yellow fever vaccine. Sequenced material: CD4+ T cells sorted from PBMCs, taken approximately 11 days after the first yellow fever vaccination. The rearrangement links TRBV27 to TRBJ1-5, with 8 nucleotides matching TRBD1. CDR3 sequence reads: CASSIQGGYQPQHF. The DNA for the CDR3 is TGTGCCAGCAGCATACAGGGGGGTTATCAGCCCCAGCATTTT.